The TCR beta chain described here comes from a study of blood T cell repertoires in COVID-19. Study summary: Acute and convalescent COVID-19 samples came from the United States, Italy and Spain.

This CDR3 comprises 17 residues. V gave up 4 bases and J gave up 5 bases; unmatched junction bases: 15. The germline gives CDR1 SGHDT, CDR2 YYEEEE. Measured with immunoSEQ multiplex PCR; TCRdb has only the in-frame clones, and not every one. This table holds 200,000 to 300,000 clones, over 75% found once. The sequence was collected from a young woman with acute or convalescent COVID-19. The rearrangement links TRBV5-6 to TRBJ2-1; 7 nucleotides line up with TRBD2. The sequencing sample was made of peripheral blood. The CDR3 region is CASSGVVGGRNNNEQFF. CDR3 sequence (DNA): TGTGCCAGCAGCGGGGTGGTAGGCGGGAGAAACAACAATGAGCAGTTCTTC.